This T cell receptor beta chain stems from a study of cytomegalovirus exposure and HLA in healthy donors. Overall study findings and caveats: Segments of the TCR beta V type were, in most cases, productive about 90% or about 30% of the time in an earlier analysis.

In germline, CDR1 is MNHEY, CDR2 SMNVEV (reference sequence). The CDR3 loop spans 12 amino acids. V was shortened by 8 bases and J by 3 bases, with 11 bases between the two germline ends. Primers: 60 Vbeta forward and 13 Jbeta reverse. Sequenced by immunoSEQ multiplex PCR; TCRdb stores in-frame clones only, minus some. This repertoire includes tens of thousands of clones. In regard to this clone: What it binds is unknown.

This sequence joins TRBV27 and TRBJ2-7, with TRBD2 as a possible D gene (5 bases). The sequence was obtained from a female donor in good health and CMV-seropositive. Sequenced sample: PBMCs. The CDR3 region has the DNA TGTGCCAGCTGGGAGAGGGACTACGAGCAGTACTTC. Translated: CASWERDYEQYF.